Each of the 27 T cell receptor beta chains below was sequenced from the same sample in a study of blood T cell repertoires in COVID-19. Sequencing was performed with immunoSEQ multiplex PCR; in TCRdb, only in-frame clones are kept and a portion is missing. The table has 56,000 or so clones, around nine tenths seen once; the top ten hold 4%. The sequenced material came from peripheral blood. The source is a man aged 50 or older with acute or convalescent COVID-19.

This chain links TRBV7-8 with TRBJ2-1; D may be TRBD1 (7 bases). The CDR3 consists of 16 residues. With 2 bases removed from V and 4 bases from J, the gap between germline ends came to 15 bases. CDR1 and CDR2 from the germline V gene are SGHVS and FQNEAQ. As DNA, the CDR3 is TGTGCCAGCAGCTTACGCCCAGGGGGGCTGTACAATGAGCAGTTCTTC. Translation: CASSLRPGGLYNEQFF.

V usage is TRBV3-1 (or the pseudogene TRBV3-2) and J usage is TRBJ2-7; no clear D gene. V lost 8 bases and J lost 0, with 11 bases in between. Per germline, CDR1 LGHDT and CDR2 YNNKEL (reference sequence). The CDR3 runs 13 residues. The CDR3 DNA is TGTGCCAGCTCGCTTCAGGCCTCCTACGAGCAGTACTTC. This translates into CASSLQASYEQYF.

The V and J genes are TRBV30 and TRBJ1-5; D unresolved. The V and J ends lost 3 bases and 2 bases respectively, with 14 bases between them. The length of the CDR3 is 15 residues. Germline values: CDR1 GTSNPN, CDR2 SVGIG (reference sequence). CDR3 sequence: CAWRDRQVGNQPQHF. The DNA for the CDR3 is TGTGCCTGGAGGGATCGACAAGTGGGCAATCAGCCCCAGCATTTT. The full variable domain, completed using reference TRBV30 and TRBJ1-5, is SQTIHQWPATLVQPVGSPLSLECTVEGTSNPNLYWYRQAAGRGLQLLFYSVGIGQISSEVPQNLSASRPQDRQFILSSKKLLLSDSGFYLCAWRDRQVGNQPQHFGDGTRLSIL.

The chain has TRBV15 and TRBJ1-2; 10 bases map to TRBD1. V lost 3 bases, J lost 11 bases, and 9 bases stayed unmatched. Per the germline V gene, CDR1 is LNHNV and CDR2 is YYDKDF (reference sequence). The CDR3 has 14 residues. The CDR3: CATSSLTTGGEYTF. CDR3 DNA: TGTGCCACCAGCAGTTTGACGACAGGGGGCGAATACACCTTC.

The CDR3 DNA reads as TGTGCCAGCAGCGGCGACAGGGTGTTGGGTGAAAAACTGTTTTTT. It is translated as CASSGDRVLGEKLFF. The V and J genes are TRBV5-4 and TRBJ1-4; 7 bases line up with TRBD1. Germline V gene sequence: CDR1 SGHNT, CDR2 YYREEE (reference sequence). This CDR3 has 15 residues. The ends lost 4 bases at V and 7 bases at J; junction bases unmatched: 10.

The chain is built from TRBV19 and TRBJ2-7; D possibly corresponds to TRBD1 (6 bases). This CDR3 has 14 residues. Trimming stripped 6 bases from V and 1 base from J, with 13 bases between. Germline V gives CDR1 LNHDA, CDR2 SQIVND (reference sequence). The CDR3: CASREQGVSYEQYF. The CDR3 DNA is TGTGCCAGTAGGGAACAGGGAGTTTCCTACGAGCAGTACTTC.

The CDR3 nucleotides are TGTGCCAGCAGTGAAGCGGGGCAGCTCTATGGCTACACCTTC. Translated: CASSEAGQLYGYTF. This rearrangement joins TRBV6-1 to TRBJ1-2, with D possibly being TRBD1 (5 bases). The CDR3 runs 14 residues. Germline loops: CDR1 MNHNS, CDR2 SASEGT. Trimming left V 0 bases short and J 4 bases short, with 9 bases between.

The genes are TRBV6-6 and TRBJ1-2; 7 bases agree with TRBD1. The junction had 4 bases not matched to a gene; V was cut back by 2 bases and J by 7 bases. The CDR3 spans 13 residues. CDR1 is MNHNY, CDR2 SVGAGI, per germline (reference sequence). CDR3 coding DNA: TGTGCCAGCAGTTACGACAGGGATCGTGGCTACACCTTC. Amino acid sequence: CASSYDRDRGYTF.

The chain carries TRBV12-5 and TRBJ2-1; TRBD1 aligns across 7 bases. This CDR3 region has 19 residues. Trimming took 0 bases from V and 1 from J; bases not matched to a gene: 12. Germline CDR1 reads LGHNT; CDR2 reads FRNRAP. The CDR3 DNA sequence: TGTGCTAGTGGTTTGGTCGAGATGAACAGGGGATGGTCCTACAATGAGCAGTTCTTC. It specifies CASGLVEMNRGWSYNEQFF.

V usage is TRBV5-1 and J usage is TRBJ1-6; D is possibly TRBD1 (5 bases). Germline CDR1 and CDR2: SGHRS and YFSETQ. The CDR3 runs 14 residues. Deletions cut 1 base from V and 8 bases from J, with 10 bases between. CDR3 in amino acids: CASSLLGGDSPLHF. CDR3 DNA sequence: TGCGCCAGCAGCTTGTTGGGGGGAGATTCACCCCTCCACTTT. Full variable domain (missing parts from reference TRBV5-1 and TRBJ1-6): KAGVTQTPRYLIKTRGQQVTLSCSPISGHRSVSWYQQTPGQGLQFLFEYFSETQRNKGNFPGRFSGRQFSNSRSEMNVSTLELGDSALYLCASSLLGGDSPLHFGNGTRLTVT.

The V call is TRBV27, the J call TRBJ2-1, with 8 bases identical to TRBD1. In germline, CDR1 is MNHEY, CDR2 SMNVEV (reference sequence). The ends lost 3 bases at V and 3 bases at J; junction bases unmatched: 4. The CDR3 spans 15 residues. The CDR3: CASSLAGTGYNEQFF. CDR3 nucleotides: TGTGCCAGCAGTTTGGCCGGGACAGGCTACAATGAGCAGTTCTTC.

V and J are TRBV5-1 and TRBJ2-5; D possibly corresponds to TRBD2 (6 bases). CDR3 size: 13 residues. V shed 6 bases and J shed 5 bases, with 14 bases lying between them. The V gene's germline CDR1 is SGHRS and CDR2 YFSETQ. CDR3 bases: TGCGCCAGCACCCCCGGGGCGGGGGAGACCCAGTACTTC. This translates into CASTPGAGETQYF.

The chain combines TRBV24-1 with TRBJ2-2; TRBD2 might be the D (7 bases). Trimming cost V 6 bases and J 2 bases, with 9 bases left between them. Germline lookup yields CDR1 KGHDR and CDR2 SFDVKD. The CDR3 runs to 14 residues. DNA for the CDR3: TGTGCCACCAGTAGGGGGGGAAACACCGGGGAGCTGTTTTTT. Amino acid sequence: CATSRGGNTGELFF.

The chain joins TRBV10-1 to TRBJ2-2; 8 bases fit TRBD2. V lost 9 bases to trimming and J lost 1 base; unmatched junction nucleotides: 4. The CDR3 is made up of 14 amino acids. Germline loops: CDR1 WNHNN, CDR2 SYGVQD (reference sequence). CDR3 region: CASATSGNTGELFF. In nucleotides, the CDR3 is TGCGCCAGTGCCACTAGCGGGAACACCGGGGAGCTGTTTTTT.

This chain links TRBV3-1 (or the pseudogene TRBV3-2) with TRBJ1-2; TRBD1 matches 10 bases. This CDR3 contains 16 residues. Germline trimming cut 4 bases from V and 4 bases from J; bases unmatched to any gene: 9. The germline V gene encodes CDR1 LGHDT and CDR2 YNNKEL (reference sequence). The CDR3 region is CASSRRQGARVYGYTF. In nucleotides, the CDR3 is TGTGCCAGCAGCCGCCGACAGGGGGCGCGAGTCTATGGCTACACCTTC.

The rearrangement links TRBV6-5 to TRBJ1-5; possibly TRBD1 for D (6 bases). The CDR3 has 15 amino acids. Trimming left V 11 bases short and J 2 bases short, with 19 bases between. CDR1 MNHEY and CDR2 SVGAGI come from the germline V gene. The CDR3, as DNA: TGTGCCGGGGGCGCAGGGTTTTTTGGCAATCAGCCCCAGCATTTT. Translation: CAGGAGFFGNQPQHF.

The chain has TRBV5-1 and TRBJ1-6; TRBD1 matches at 10 bases. V lost 2 bases, J lost 5 bases, and 4 bases stayed unmatched. The V gene's germline CDR1 is SGHRS and CDR2 YFSETQ. The CDR3 has 16 amino acids. In nucleotides, the CDR3 is TGCGCCAGCAGCTTAACCGGGACAGGGGATAATTCACCCCTCCACTTT. Protein: CASSLTGTGDNSPLHF.

A note on this clone: One end of the junction does not line up with germline, which may come from a read error. The chain recombines TRBV28 with TRBJ2-7; a weak D match, TRBD2 (5 bases). Per the germline V gene, CDR1 is MDHEN and CDR2 is SYDVKM. CDR3 length equals 14 residues. CDR3 sequence: CASSLRGLSYGQYF. The CDR3 DNA is TGTGCCAGCAGTTTACGCGGACTCTCCTACGGGCAGTACTTC.

The CDR3 protein is CASSLSTSGNYEQYF. The DNA of the CDR3 is TGTGCCAGCAGTTTATCGACTAGCGGGAACTACGAGCAGTACTTC. The chain has TRBV27 and TRBJ2-7, with 11 bases matching TRBD2. There are 15 residues in the CDR3. Germline V CDR1 and CDR2: MNHEY, SMNVEV (reference sequence). V shed 0 bases and J 3 bases; nucleotides not matched to a gene: 1.

The chain carries TRBV6-6 and TRBJ2-7, with TRBD2 matching over 7 bases. J was trimmed by 2 bases and V by 7 bases; bases with no gene match: 11. This CDR3 contains 15 residues. CDR1 is MNHNY, CDR2 SVGAGI, per germline (reference sequence). The CDR3, as DNA: TGTGCCAGCACCTCGAACGGGAGGCCTCCCTACGAGCAGTACTTC. This sequence encodes CASTSNGRPPYEQYF.

This clone was recorded only once. The V and J genes are TRBV6-6 and TRBJ1-6; TRBD1 aligns across 9 bases. Germline V gene sequence: CDR1 MNHNY, CDR2 SVGAGI (reference sequence). This CDR3 is built from 14 residues. Germline trimming cut 6 bases from V and 10 bases from J; bases unmatched to any gene: 7. CDR3: CASRPGTGSSPLHF. CDR3 coding DNA: TGTGCCAGCAGACCCGGGACAGGGAGCTCACCCCTCCACTTT.

The chain links TRBV6-1 to TRBJ1-6; D unclear. The CDR3 sequence is 14 residues long. The V end lost 2 bases, the J end lost 9 bases, and 11 bases lay between the germline ends. The germline V gene has CDR1 MNHNS and CDR2 SASEGT. The CDR3 sequence is CASSEIETGSPLHF. The DNA for the CDR3 is TGTGCCAGCAGTGAAATAGAGACGGGTTCACCCCTCCACTTT.

The V gene is TRBV11-2, the J gene TRBJ2-7; TRBD1 matches 10 bases. J was trimmed by 7 bases and V by 3 bases; bases with no gene match: 18. The germline V gene encodes CDR1 SGHAT and CDR2 FQNNGV. This CDR3 region has 18 residues. The CDR3 coding sequence is TGTGCCAGCAGCTTCAGATCTCGACAGGGGGCCAGGCCGGGAGAGCAGTACTTC. Protein sequence: CASSFRSRQGARPGEQYF.

The CDR3 is CASWGTGLETQYF. CDR3 coding DNA: TGTGCCAGCTGGGGGACAGGGTTAGAGACCCAGTACTTC. The chain carries TRBV6-5 and TRBJ2-5; 9 positions agree with TRBD1. The V gene end was trimmed by 8 bases and the J gene end by 4 bases; junction bases not matched to a gene: 5. The CDR3 has 13 residues. Looked up from germline, CDR1 is MNHEY and CDR2 is SVGAGI.

The chain joins TRBV11-2 to TRBJ2-3; tentatively, D is TRBD2 (6 bases). CDR1 is SGHAT and CDR2 is FQNNGV in the germline V gene. V lost 0 bases and J lost 2, with 9 bases in between. This CDR3 is built from 15 residues. CDR3 region: CASSLDAGNTDTQYF. CDR3 DNA: TGTGCCAGCAGCTTAGACGCGGGGAACACAGATACGCAGTATTTT.

V is TRBV15 and J is TRBJ2-7, with D perhaps matching TRBD1 (5 bases). V was cut by 3 bases and J by 1 base, with 13 bases left in between. CDR1 and CDR2 from the germline V gene are LNHNV and YYDKDF (reference sequence). This CDR3 is 15 amino acids long. For the CDR3, the DNA is TGTGCCACCAGCAGTAACCCGGCAGGGTCCTACGAGCAGTACTTC. As protein: CATSSNPAGSYEQYF. The whole variable domain, filled in from reference TRBV15 and TRBJ2-7, reads DAMVIQNPRYQVTQFGKPVTLSCSQTLNHNVMYWYQQKSSQAPKLLFHYYDKDFNNEADTPDNFQSRRPNTSFCFLDIRSPGLGDTAMYLCATSSNPAGSYEQYFGPGTRLTVT.

This chain connects TRBV6-5 to TRBJ2-2; D is perhaps TRBD2 (6 bases). Deletions cut 6 bases from V and 0 bases from J, with 8 bases between. This CDR3 comprises 14 residues. CDR1 is MNHEY, CDR2 SVGAGI, per germline. The CDR3 is CASSGSANTGELFF. In nucleotides, the CDR3 is TGTGCCAGCAGCGGGAGCGCGAACACCGGGGAGCTGTTTTTT.